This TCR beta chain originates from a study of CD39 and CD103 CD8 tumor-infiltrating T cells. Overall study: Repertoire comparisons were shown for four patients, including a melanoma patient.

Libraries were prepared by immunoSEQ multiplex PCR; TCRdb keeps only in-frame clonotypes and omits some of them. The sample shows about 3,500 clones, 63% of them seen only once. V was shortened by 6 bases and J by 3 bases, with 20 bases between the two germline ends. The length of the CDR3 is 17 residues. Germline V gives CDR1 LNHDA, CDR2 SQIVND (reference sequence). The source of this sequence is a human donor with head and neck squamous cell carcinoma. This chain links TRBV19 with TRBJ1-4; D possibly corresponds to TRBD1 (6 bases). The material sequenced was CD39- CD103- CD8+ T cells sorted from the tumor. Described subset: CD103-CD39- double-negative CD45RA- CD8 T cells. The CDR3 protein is CASRPPRLGHSNEKLFF. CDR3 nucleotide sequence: TGTGCCAGTAGGCCGCCACGTTTGGGACATTCTAATGAAAAACTGTTTTTT.